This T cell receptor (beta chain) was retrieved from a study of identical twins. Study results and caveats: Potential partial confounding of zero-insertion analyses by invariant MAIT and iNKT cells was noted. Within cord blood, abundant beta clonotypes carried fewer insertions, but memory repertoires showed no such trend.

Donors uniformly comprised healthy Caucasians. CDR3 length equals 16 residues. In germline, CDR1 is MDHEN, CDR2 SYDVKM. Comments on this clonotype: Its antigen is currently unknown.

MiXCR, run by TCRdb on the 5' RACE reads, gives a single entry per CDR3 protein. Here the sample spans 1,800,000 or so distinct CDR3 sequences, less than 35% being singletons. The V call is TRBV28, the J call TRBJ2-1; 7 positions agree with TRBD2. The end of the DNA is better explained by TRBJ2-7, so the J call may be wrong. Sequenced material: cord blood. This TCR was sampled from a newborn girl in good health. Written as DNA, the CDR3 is TGTGCCAGCAGTTTAGGGTCGCGGGAGCTCGACAATGAGCAGTACTTC. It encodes CASSLGSRELDNEQYF.